A selection of T cell receptor beta chains follows, all from one sample in a study of CD8 T cells in Susac syndrome. TCRdb fed the immunoSEQ multiplex PCR reads into MiXCR, producing one record per CDR3 protein. Of some 150,000 distinct CDR3 sequences listed, about 95% are singletons. The source material was CD8+ T cells from PBMCs. These TCRs come from a human donor with multiple sclerosis. Both conserved end residues are part of each CDR3. D genes are given only for firm matches. A row's size may be missing; if present it is once, few, many or a size class.

-	-	TRBV6-5	TRBJ2-7	TGTGCCAGCGGGGGCATCTACGAGCAGTACTTC	CASGGIYEQYF
TRBD2	-	TRBV27	TRBJ2-1	TGTGCCAGCAGTTTAGGACACGGGGGGAATGAGCAGTTCTTC	CASSLGHGGNEQFF
-	-	TRBV6-5	TRBJ2-1	TGTCCCTTCACGGAGCAGTTCTTC	CPFTEQFF
TRBD1	-	TRBV20-1	TRBJ2-1	TGCAGTGCTAGCGGTACAGGGGACCACAATGAGCAGTTCTTC	CSASGTGDHNEQFF
-	-	TRBV9	TRBJ2-7	TGTGCCAGCAGCGTAGATGACGTCTACGAGCAGTACTTC	CASSVDDVYEQYF
-	-	TRBV29-1	TRBJ2-1	TGCAGCGCCCGCTCAGGGGAAGGGCCCAATGAGCAGTTCTTC	CSARSGEGPNEQFF
-	-	TRBV3-1	TRBJ2-5	TGTGCCAGCAGCCATCGGGCTACGTCAAACCAAGAGACCCAGTACTTC	CASSHRATSNQETQYF
-	-	TRBV15	TRBJ2-3	TGTGCCACCTCAGCGGAGCCCGACACAGATACGCAGTATTTT	CATSAEPDTDTQYF
-	once	TRBV29-1	TRBJ2-1	TGCAGCGTTGAAGACTCCCCGACAGGGACTTCCTACAATGAGCAGTTCTTC	CSVEDSPTGTSYNEQFF
TRBD1	-	TRBV29-1	TRBJ1-4	TGCAGCGTTGAAGTGGCAGGGGGTAATGAAAAACTGTTTTTT	CSVEVAGGNEKLFF
TRBD2	-	TRBV29-1	TRBJ2-1	TGCAGCGCCGACGAGGGGCGGGGGAGCTCCTACAATGAGCAGTTCTTC	CSADEGRGSSYNEQFF
-	few	TRBV7-2	TRBJ2-5	TGTGCCAGCAGCTTAGCCAGGTACCAAGAGACCCAGTACTTC	CASSLARYQETQYF
-	-	TRBV5-6	TRBJ2-2	TGTGCCAGCAGCCACAGTCTGGGACTGACTGACACCGGGGAGCTGTTTTTT	CASSHSLGLTDTGELFF